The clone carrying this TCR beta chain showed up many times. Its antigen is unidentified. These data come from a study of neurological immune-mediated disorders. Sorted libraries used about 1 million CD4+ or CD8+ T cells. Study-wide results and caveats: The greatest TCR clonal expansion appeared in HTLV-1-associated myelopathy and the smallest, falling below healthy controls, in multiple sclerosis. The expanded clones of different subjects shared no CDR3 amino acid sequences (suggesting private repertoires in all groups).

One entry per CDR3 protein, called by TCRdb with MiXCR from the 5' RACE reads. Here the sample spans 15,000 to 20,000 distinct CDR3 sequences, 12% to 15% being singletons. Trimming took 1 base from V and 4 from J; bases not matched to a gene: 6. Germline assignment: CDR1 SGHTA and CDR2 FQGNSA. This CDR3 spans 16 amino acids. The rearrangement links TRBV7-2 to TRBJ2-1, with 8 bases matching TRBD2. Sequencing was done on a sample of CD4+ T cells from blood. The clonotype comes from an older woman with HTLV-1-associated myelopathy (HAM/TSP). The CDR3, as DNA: TGTGCCAGCAGCTTAGTAGGGACTAGAATATACAATGAGCAGTTCTTC. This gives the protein CASSLVGTRIYNEQFF.